This T cell receptor (beta chain) emerged from a study of T cells in Graves' hyperthyroidism and ophthalmopathy. Study-level information: It was at initial diagnosis, before any treatment, that peripheral blood was collected.

Template material for amplifying TCR beta CDR3 regions consisted of RNA transcripts. When the TCR CDR3 underwent first-round RT-PCR, the HTBI primer set was used. TCRdb re-derived calls from the multiplex PCR reads in MiXCR, one entry per CDR3 protein. The sample includes around 500,000 distinct CDR3 sequences, around a fifth of them seen just once. The germline V and J ends were trimmed by 5 bases and 4 bases, with 14 bases remaining between them. The CDR3 totals 14 residues. Per germline, CDR1 SGHAT and CDR2 FQNNGV. This chain connects TRBV11-2 to TRBJ1-2, with D hard to call. The specimen sequenced was blood. The TCR sequence derives from a woman in her 70s with Graves' ophthalmopathy. DNA for the CDR3: TGTGCCAGCAGCCCGACAATTAACATCTATGGCTACACCTTC. This encodes CASSPTINIYGYTF.